This is a list of T cell receptor beta chains from one sample in a study of T cells in Graves' hyperthyroidism and ophthalmopathy. MiXCR, run by TCRdb on the multiplex PCR reads, gives a single entry per CDR3 protein. The sample includes approximately 200,000 distinct CDR3 sequences, around 17% of them seen just once. Material: blood. The receptors shown here come from a man aged 35 to 55 with Graves' hyperthyroidism. The CDR3 runs from the conserved cysteine through the conserved F or W. D genes are given only for firm matches. Size is omitted from some rows. Given values are once, few, many or a class for expanded clones.

>TRBV6-1|NA|NA|TRBJ1-4
CASSVTRGEKLFF
TGTGCCAGCAGTGTCACAAGAGGCGAAAAACTGTTTTTT
>TRBV5-1|NA|few|TRBJ2-5
CASSPSPGGPRTQYF
TGCGCCAGCAGCCCGTCCCCAGGGGGGCCTAGGACCCAGTACTTC
>TRBV19|NA|few|TRBJ1-5
CASSPNRRESQHF
TGTGCCAGTAGTCCCAACCGTCGTGAGTCCCAGCATTTT
>TRBV3-1|NA|many|TRBJ2-5
CASSKRQVEETQYF
TGTGCCAGCAGCAAGAGACAGGTCGAAGAGACCCAGTACTTC
>TRBV20-1|TRBD1|few|TRBJ1-1
CSAGRQGMNTEAFF
TGCAGTGCTGGTAGACAGGGTATGAACACTGAAGCTTTCTTT
>TRBV2|NA|NA|TRBJ2-2
CASSLTDGGELFF
TGTGCCAGCAGTTTGACAGACGGCGGGGAGCTGTTTTTT
>TRBV5-1|TRBD1|NA|TRBJ2-2
CASSSGQGPHTGELFF
TGCGCCAGCAGCTCTGGACAGGGGCCCCACACCGGGGAGCTGTTTTTT
>TRBV6-2/TRBV6-3|NA|NA|TRBJ1-5
CASRSMGNQPQHF
TGTGCCAGCAGGAGCATGGGGAATCAGCCCCAGCATTTT
>TRBV20-1|NA|few|TRBJ2-1
CSAQLQDPGNEQFF
TGCAGTGCTCAGCTCCAGGACCCTGGCAATGAGCAGTTCTTC
>TRBV24-1|NA|few|TRBJ1-5
CATGASGGNNQPQHF
TGTGCCACCGGGGCTTCGGGCGGAAACAATCAGCCCCAGCATTTT
>TRBV20-1|NA|many|TRBJ2-3
CSAREGTYRGALSSAQGTQYF
TGCAGTGCTAGAGAGGGAACCTACCGGGGGGCCCTGTCGTCGGCACAGGGAACGCAGTATTTT
>TRBV5-6|NA|NA|TRBJ2-7
CASSFGAYEQYF
TGTGCCAGCAGCTTCGGGGCCTACGAGCAGTACTTC
>TRBV11-3|NA|NA|TRBJ2-1
CASSLPRGVEQFF
TGTGCCAGCAGCTTACCTCGGGGCGTTGAGCAGTTCTTC
>TRBV6-1|TRBD1|many|TRBJ1-1
CASKRDRGMNTEAFF
TGTGCCAGCAAAAGGGACAGGGGTATGAACACTGAAGCTTTCTTT
>TRBV6-1|NA|NA|TRBJ2-6
CASSETGRANVLTF
TGTGCCAGCAGTGAGACAGGCAGGGCCAACGTCCTGACTTTC
>TRBV19|NA|many|TRBJ1-1
CASSISTEDVEAFF
TGTGCCAGTAGTATAAGTACCGAGGACGTTGAAGCTTTCTTT
>TRBV3-1|NA|many|TRBJ1-1
CASSRINTEAFF
TGTGCCAGCAGCCGCATAAACACTGAAGCTTTCTTT
>TRBV30|NA|many|TRBJ2-3
CAWSHGSADTQYF
TGTGCCTGGTCACATGGGTCAGCAGATACGCAGTATTTT
>TRBV7-9|NA|NA|TRBJ2-1
CASTSAGGKDNEQFF
TGTGCCAGCACCTCGGCAGGGGGGAAAGACAATGAGCAGTTCTTC
>TRBV20-1|TRBD2|many|TRBJ2-5
CSARWASGVETQYF
TGCAGTGCTCGCTGGGCTAGCGGGGTAGAGACCCAGTACTTC
>TRBV7-8|NA|many|TRBJ1-1
CASSPGNFEAFF
TGTGCCAGCAGCCCCGGGAATTTTGAAGCTTTCTTT
>TRBV9|NA|many|TRBJ1-2
CASSVQDHYGYTF
TGTGCCAGCAGCGTCCAGGACCACTATGGCTACACCTTC
>TRBV10-3|TRBD2|once|TRBJ2-3
CAISDPAGASSPQYF
TGTGCCATCAGTGATCCAGCGGGGGCCTCAAGTCCGCAGTATTTT